These 30 T cell receptor beta chains were all obtained from the same sample, sequenced in a study of T cells and Merkel cell carcinoma outcomes. Some clones are missing from TCRdb's copy, which holds only in-frame ones; the method was immunoSEQ multiplex PCR. The sample yields about 15,000 clones, 80% to 90% seen once. The sample was tumor tissue from Merkel cell carcinoma. The receptors shown here come from a human donor with Merkel cell carcinoma.

Note on this clone: Additional DNA sequences in this sample encode the identical CDR3. The V gene is TRBV5-1, the J gene TRBJ1-5; the D is unclear. The V gene lost 0 bases and the J gene lost 6 bases, with 10 bases spanning the gap. This CDR3 has 14 amino acids. Germline V gene sequence: CDR1 SGHRS, CDR2 YFSETQ. The CDR3 sequence: CASSLEGTVQPQHF. CDR3 DNA sequence: TGCGCCAGCAGCTTGGAGGGAACAGTTCAGCCCCAGCATTTT.

CDR3 protein: CASKLAGGPGNEQFF. Written as DNA, the CDR3 is TGTGCCAGCAAATTAGCGGGAGGGCCCGGCAATGAGCAGTTCTTC. The chain recombines TRBV6-6 with TRBJ2-1, with 11 bases lining up with TRBD2. The V gene end was trimmed by 7 bases and the J gene end by 6 bases; junction bases not matched to a gene: 8. CDR1 is MNHNY, CDR2 SVGAGI, per germline (reference sequence). The CDR3 is 15 residues long.

This chain connects TRBV19 to TRBJ1-1, with D possibly matching TRBD1 (6 bases). The V end lost 8 bases, the J end lost 9 bases, and 13 bases lay between the germline ends. The CDR3 consists of 11 residues. The V gene's germline CDR1 is LNHDA and CDR2 SQIVND (reference sequence). CDR3 region: CASARGSQAFF. The CDR3 nucleotides read TGTGCCAGTGCCAGGGGTTCCCAAGCTTTCTTT.

This clone was detected only a few times. The CDR3 here is CASSSVEASGKMGTEAFF. CDR3 DNA sequence: TGTGCCAGCAGTTCGGTGGAGGCGTCAGGGAAAATGGGTACTGAAGCTTTCTTT. The chain is built from TRBV28 and TRBJ1-1, with a weak D call TRBD1 (5 bases). This CDR3 is 18 amino acids long. Germline V gene lookup returns CDR1 MDHEN and CDR2 SYDVKM. V was pared by 4 bases and J by 5 bases, with 26 bases between.

This clone was counted once. This sequence joins TRBV5-1 and TRBJ1-1, with D possibly matching TRBD1 (5 bases). The V and J ends lost 4 bases and 3 bases respectively, with 16 bases between them. Germline CDR1 reads SGHRS; CDR2 reads YFSETQ. The CDR3 is made up of 15 amino acids. The CDR3 bases are TGCGCCAGCAGCATAGGCAGGGCGAGAGACACTGAAGCTTTCTTT. Translating it yields CASSIGRARDTEAFF.

The chain employs TRBV7-6 and TRBJ1-4, with a possible D match to TRBD1 (5 bases). V dropped 1 base and J dropped 5 bases, with 11 bases sitting between them. Germline CDR1 SGHVS, CDR2 FNYEAQ. This CDR3 contains 15 residues. The chain's CDR3 is CASSLEPGSNEKLFF. The CDR3 DNA sequence: TGTGCCAGCAGCTTAGAGCCAGGGTCAAATGAAAAACTGTTTTTT.

The rearrangement links TRBV27 to TRBJ1-4, with D unresolved. Germline-derived CDR1 and CDR2 are MNHEY and SMNVEV (reference sequence). The germline V and J ends were trimmed by 6 bases and 8 bases, with 16 bases remaining between them. The CDR3 has 14 residues. The CDR3 protein is CASSIAGVGEKLFF. CDR3 DNA sequence: TGTGCCAGCAGCATTGCGGGAGTGGGAGAAAAACTGTTTTTT.

The chain couples TRBV6-5 to TRBJ1-1; D gene uncertain. Germline CDR1 is MNHEY and CDR2 is SVGAGI. The V end lost 3 bases, the J end lost 2 bases, and 10 bases lay between the germline ends. The CDR3 extends over 14 amino acids. CDR3 sequence (DNA): TGTGCCAGCAGTTATCGTACAGATAACACTGAAGCTTTCTTT. Its translation is CASSYRTDNTEAFF.

The chain links TRBV7-2 to TRBJ1-4, with D unclear. Trimming stripped 5 bases from V and 3 bases from J, with 13 bases between. The length of the CDR3 is 15 residues. The germline V gene has CDR1 SGHTA and CDR2 FQGNSA. The CDR3 coding sequence is TGTGCCAGCAGCCCAAGGAGGCAGGCTAATGAAAAACTGTTTTTT. Amino acids: CASSPRRQANEKLFF.

The rearrangement joins TRBV5-6 to TRBJ1-3, with D tentatively TRBD1 (6 bases). V shed 0 bases and J shed 0 bases, with 10 bases lying between them. CDR3 length: 16 amino acids. The germline CDR1 and CDR2 sequences are SGHDT and YYEEEE. The CDR3 here is CASSLAPDSSGNTIYF. Written as DNA, the CDR3 is TGTGCCAGCAGCTTGGCCCCGGACAGCTCTGGAAACACCATATATTTT. The entire variable domain, with the rest obtained from reference TRBV5-6 and TRBJ1-3, is as follows: DAGVTQSPTHLIKTRGQQVTLRCSPKSGHDTVSWYQQALGQGPQFIFQYYEEEERQRGNFPDRFSGHQFPNYSSELNVNALLLGDSALYLCASSLAPDSSGNTIYFGEGSWLTVV.

The CDR3 DNA reads as TGTGCCAGCCTGGGGGGTGGGGCCGGGGAGCTGTTTTTT. It is translated as CASLGGGAGELFF. The rearrangement joins TRBV2 to TRBJ2-2; D is possibly TRBD2 (6 bases). V lost 8 bases to trimming and J lost 6 bases, with 13 bases between them. Germline CDR1 is SNHLY and CDR2 is FYNNEI. CDR3 size: 13 residues.

This sequence joins TRBV7-8 and TRBJ2-7; D not certain. This CDR3 contains 12 residues. The ends were cut back, 1 base at V and 3 bases at J, with 4 bases in the middle. Per the germline V gene, CDR1 is SGHVS and CDR2 is FQNEAQ. The CDR3 nucleotides read TGTGCCAGCAGCTTAGTGGACTACGAGCAGTACTTC. Encoded protein: CASSLVDYEQYF.

The rearrangement joins TRBV11-2 to TRBJ2-7, with D possibly TRBD2 on 5 matching bases. CDR1 and CDR2 (germline): SGHAT, FQNNGV. CDR3 length: 14 residues. The V end lost 0 bases, the J end lost 6 bases, and 12 bases lay between the germline ends. CDR3 nucleotides: TGTGCCAGCAGCTTAGAGCCTGGCAGCGGCGAGCAGTACTTC. It encodes CASSLEPGSGEQYF.

The J gene is TRBJ1-2, the V gene TRBV27; a possible D gene is TRBD1 (5 bases). Germline CDR1 MNHEY, CDR2 SMNVEV (reference sequence). The CDR3 extends over 14 amino acids. Trimming removed 2 bases from V and 4 bases from J, with 11 bases in between. The CDR3 region is CASSLRQRVYGYTF. In DNA, the CDR3 is TGTGCCAGCAGTTTAAGACAGAGGGTCTATGGCTACACCTTC.

The chain has TRBV6-1 and TRBJ2-3; no clear D. This CDR3 has 12 residues. V was clipped by 7 bases and J by 0 bases, with 5 bases between them. Germline V lookup: CDR1 MNHNS, CDR2 SASEGT. DNA of the CDR3: TGTGCCAGCAAGGCCAGCACAGATACGCAGTATTTT. Amino acids: CASKASTDTQYF.

This sequence joins TRBV5-6 and TRBJ2-7, with a possible D match to TRBD2 (5 bases). Trimming cost V 6 bases and J 4 bases, with 20 bases left between them. Germline V lookup: CDR1 SGHDT, CDR2 YYEEEE. This CDR3 contains 15 residues. CDR3 amino acids: CASNVGGVRPYEQYF. For the CDR3, the DNA is TGTGCCAGCAACGTAGGAGGCGTTCGGCCTTACGAGCAGTACTTC.

The chain joins TRBV2 to TRBJ1-5, with D perhaps TRBD1 (5 bases). In germline, CDR1 is SNHLY, CDR2 FYNNEI. Trimming pared 8 bases from V and 1 base from J, leaving 12 bases between. The CDR3 extends over 14 amino acids. CDR3 sequence (DNA): TGTGCCAGCCGGGGGACTCTCAGCAATCAGCCCCAGCATTTT. Protein sequence: CASRGTLSNQPQHF.

The chain couples TRBV30 to TRBJ1-2, with a tentative D call TRBD1 (5 bases). CDR3 length: 12 residues. CDR1 GTSNPN and CDR2 SVGIG come from the germline V gene (reference sequence). V lost 0 bases and J 9 bases, leaving 11 bases between the germline ends. Here the CDR3 reads CAWSVPGLSYTF. The DNA of the CDR3 is TGTGCCTGGAGTGTCCCAGGGTTGAGCTACACCTTC.

The V call is TRBV21-1, the J call TRBJ1-3; the table calls TRBD1, which could not be checked here. TRBV21-1 is termed a pseudogene. This CDR3 contains 17 residues. The CDR3 DNA reads TGTGCCAGCAGCGTCCCGGGACAGGGGGCCGCTGGAAACACCATATATTTT. Its translation: CASSVPGQGAAGNTIYF.

This clone was observed a handful of times. This rearrangement joins TRBV5-8 to TRBJ2-6; D is uncertain. Trimming removed 4 bases at V and 0 bases at J, with 8 bases between. Germline V gene lookup returns CDR1 SGHTS and CDR2 YDEGEE. This CDR3 is built from 15 residues. CDR3 sequence (DNA): TGTGCCAGCAGCGCCGGCAGCTCTGGGGCCAACGTCCTGACTTTC. Residues: CASSAGSSGANVLTF.

This clone was recorded a few times. The chain joins TRBV30 to TRBJ1-1; D is possibly TRBD1 (6 bases). Germline CDR1 and CDR2: GTSNPN and SVGIG (reference sequence). V gave up 2 bases and J gave up 1 base, with 8 bases separating them. The CDR3 length is 13 residues. The CDR3 sequence is CAWSLDRNTEAFF. The CDR3 nucleotides are TGTGCCTGGAGTCTGGACAGGAACACTGAAGCTTTCTTT. Full variable domain (missing parts from reference TRBV30 and TRBJ1-1): SQTIHQWPATLVQPVGSPLSLECTVEGTSNPNLYWYRQAAGRGLQLLFYSVGIGQISSEVPQNLSASRPQDRQFILSSKKLLLSDSGFYLCAWSLDRNTEAFFGQGTRLTVV.

The chain has TRBV5-1 and TRBJ2-2; D remains ambiguous. V lost 2 bases, J lost 2 bases, and 7 bases lay in between. Germline CDR1 SGHRS, CDR2 YFSETQ. The CDR3 contains 14 residues. DNA of the CDR3: TGCGCCAGCAGCTTAGCACCCAACACCGGGGAGCTGTTTTTT. It specifies CASSLAPNTGELFF.

The rearrangement joins TRBV9 to TRBJ1-2; 9 bases are shared with TRBD1. Losses at the gene ends were 3 bases for V and 5 bases for J; bases not matched to a gene: 5. Germline V gives CDR1 SGDLS, CDR2 YYNGEE. CDR3 size: 14 residues. The CDR3 sequence is CASSARTGEYGYTF. For the CDR3, the DNA is TGTGCCAGCAGCGCCAGGACAGGGGAATATGGCTACACCTTC.

The chain carries TRBV4-2 and TRBJ1-3, with D perhaps matching TRBD1 (6 bases). V was trimmed by 4 bases and J by 0 bases, leaving 10 bases between them. Germline lookup yields CDR1 LGHNA and CDR2 YNFKEQ. This CDR3 has 15 amino acids. CDR3 DNA sequence: TGTGCCAGCAGCCTCCGACAGGACTCTGGAAACACCATATATTTT. It encodes CASSLRQDSGNTIYF.

The chain uses TRBV11-2 and TRBJ1-1, with no clear D. Germline V CDR1 and CDR2: SGHAT, FQNNGV. CDR3 length: 16 residues. Trimming took off 0 bases at V and 0 bases at J, with 11 bases between the two ends. The CDR3: CASSLDPGPMNTEAFF. The CDR3 DNA is TGTGCCAGCAGCTTAGACCCCGGACCGATGAACACTGAAGCTTTCTTT.

V is TRBV5-1 and J is TRBJ2-7; D is perhaps TRBD1 (6 bases). The CDR3 spans 13 residues. V lost 0 bases and J lost 3, with 7 bases in between. CDR1 is SGHRS, CDR2 YFSETQ, per germline. The CDR3 spells CASSLEGVYEQYF. The DNA of the CDR3 is TGCGCCAGCAGCTTGGAGGGGGTCTACGAGCAGTACTTC.

The sample holds a few counts of this clone. The gene calls are TRBV9 and TRBJ2-3; 12 bases align to TRBD2. The CDR3 sequence is 16 residues long. Trimming took 2 bases from V and 3 from J; bases not matched to a gene: 4. Per the germline V gene, CDR1 is SGDLS and CDR2 is YYNGEE. The DNA for the CDR3 is TGTGCCAGCAGCGTCCTAGCGGGAGGGGAGACAGATACGCAGTATTTT. Encoded protein: CASSVLAGGETDTQYF.

The chain links TRBV28 to TRBJ1-5; D might be TRBD1 (6 bases). With 3 bases removed from V and 5 bases from J, the gap between germline ends came to 11 bases. Germline values: CDR1 MDHEN, CDR2 SYDVKM. The CDR3 consists of 14 residues. CDR3 loop: CASSLFGGYQPQHF. In DNA, the CDR3 is TGTGCCAGCAGTTTGTTTGGGGGCTATCAGCCCCAGCATTTT.

The rearrangement links TRBV6-5 to TRBJ2-1, with TRBD2 matching over 8 bases. The V gene end was trimmed by 0 bases and the J gene end by 4 bases; junction bases not matched to a gene: 5. Germline V gives CDR1 MNHEY, CDR2 SVGAGI. This CDR3 contains 16 residues. CDR3 in amino acids: CASSYSSGGEYNEQFF. The DNA of the CDR3 is TGTGCCAGCAGTTACTCATCCGGGGGGGAGTACAATGAGCAGTTCTTC.

V usage is TRBV7-3 and J usage is TRBJ2-1, with 7 nucleotides matching TRBD2. The trim removed 4 bases at V and 1 base at J, leaving 4 bases unmatched. Germline CDR1 reads SGHTA; CDR2 reads FQGTGA. There are 15 residues in the CDR3. The CDR3, as DNA: TGTGCCAGCAGCTCTCGGGGGGAATCCTACAATGAGCAGTTCTTC. It yields the protein CASSSRGESYNEQFF.